One T cell receptor beta chain is described in this entry. This CDR3 contains 16 residues. Germline V gives CDR1 LNHDA, CDR2 SQIVND (reference sequence). After removal of 5 bases from V and 1 base from J, the junction contained 3 bases not matched to a gene. Per the authors' pipeline: Cell counts per sample came from amplifying reference gene primers. TCRdb's table, derived via immunoSEQ multiplex PCR, lists solely in-frame clones and lacks some. That table furnishes V, J and clone size, whereas the DNA furnished D and trimming. In the table there are about 480,000 clones, 85% to 90% of which are singletons. The data originate from a study of blood T cell repertoires in COVID-19. Across the study: The United States, Italy and Spain supplied acute and convalescent COVID-19 samples.

Participants were aged roughly 18 to 90 years, lived in 20 to 25 US areas, and enrolled virtually. Two consecutive negative NP/OP PCR tests, clearance, or resolved symptoms defined Cohort 3 recovery. This clonotype was sampled from a woman between 40 and 55 years old who had recovered from COVID-19. This sequence joins TRBV19 and TRBJ2-2; 11 positions agree with TRBD2. The specimen sequenced was PBMCs or T cells enriched from blood (not recorded which). The CDR3 DNA reads TGTGCCAGTAGTCCGGGGACTAGCGGGAACACCGGGGAGCTGTTTTTT. Translation: CASSPGTSGNTGELFF.